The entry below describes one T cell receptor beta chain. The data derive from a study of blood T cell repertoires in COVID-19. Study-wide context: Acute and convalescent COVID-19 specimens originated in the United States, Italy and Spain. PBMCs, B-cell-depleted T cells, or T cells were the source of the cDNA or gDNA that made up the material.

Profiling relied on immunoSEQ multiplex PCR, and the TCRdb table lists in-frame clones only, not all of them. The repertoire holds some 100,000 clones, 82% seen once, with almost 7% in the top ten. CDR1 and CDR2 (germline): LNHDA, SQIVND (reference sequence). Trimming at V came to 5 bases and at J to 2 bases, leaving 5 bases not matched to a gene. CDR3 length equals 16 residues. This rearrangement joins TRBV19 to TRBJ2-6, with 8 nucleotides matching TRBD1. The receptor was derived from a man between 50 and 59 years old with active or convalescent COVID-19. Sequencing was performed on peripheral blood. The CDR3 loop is CASSFNRGTGANVLTF. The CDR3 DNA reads TGTGCCAGTAGTTTCAACAGGGGGACTGGGGCCAACGTCCTGACTTTC.